The 4 T cell receptor beta chains reported below all come from one sample, sequenced in a study of CD8 T cells in Susac syndrome. About 0.5 to 1 ug RNA was reverse transcribed with random hexamers. TCRdb re-called the immunoSEQ multiplex PCR reads with MiXCR, one entry per CDR3 protein. This sample carries around 150,000 distinct CDR3 sequences, approximately 95% of them seen once, and the ten largest clones take 0.065% to 0.095%. The sample was CD4+ T cells from PBMCs. All receptors come from a human donor with Susac syndrome.

The chain is built from TRBV6-6 and TRBJ1-2; TRBD1 matches at 7 bases. V dropped 4 bases and J dropped 0; count of bases not matched to a gene: 8. This CDR3 spans 16 amino acids. Per the germline V gene, CDR1 is MNHNY and CDR2 is SVGAGI (reference sequence). The CDR3 here is CASSWDRLLANYGYTF. The CDR3 DNA reads TGTGCCAGCAGTTGGGACAGACTATTAGCTAACTATGGCTACACCTTC.

This chain joins TRBV2 and TRBJ2-3, with 12 bases matching TRBD2. The germline gives CDR1 SNHLY, CDR2 FYNNEI. The trim removed 9 bases at V and 3 bases at J, leaving 4 bases unmatched. The CDR3 is 14 amino acids. Written as DNA, the CDR3 is TGTGCCAGTACCCTAGCGGGGGGGACAGATACGCAGTATTTT. Protein product: CASTLAGGTDTQYF.

V usage is TRBV27 and J usage is TRBJ1-2; TRBD1 agrees at 10 bases. The trim removed 0 bases at V and 5 bases at J, leaving 3 bases unmatched. The CDR3 length is 15 residues. From germline, CDR1 is MNHEY and CDR2 SMNVEV (reference sequence). In nucleotides, the CDR3 is TGTGCCAGCAGTTTATCGGGGACAGGGGTTTATGGCTACACCTTC. Residues: CASSLSGTGVYGYTF.

The V and J genes are TRBV29-1 and TRBJ1-1; D remains ambiguous. The V gene lost 4 bases and the J gene lost 1 base, with 13 bases spanning the gap. The CDR3 loop spans 14 amino acids. Germline lookup yields CDR1 SQVTM and CDR2 ANQGSEA. For the CDR3, the DNA is TGCAGCGTTGTGGGGAGGGCAGGGAACACTGAAGCTTTCTTT. It specifies CSVVGRAGNTEAFF.